This entry is about one T cell receptor beta chain. What antigen it recognizes has not been identified. The input lacks base qualities; no much larger clone sits a single base away. In the paper's terms, the time point label means: baseline before first vaccination. Vaccinee samples came from UK trials COV001 and COV002, including a single-blind randomized controlled phase 2/3 trial of AZD1222 (ChAdOx1 nCoV-19) in healthy adults. For TCRbeta chain sequencing, PBMC samples were collected from trial participants at day 0 and at day 28 after the second dose. This record comes from a study of T cell responses to AZD1222 COVID-19 vaccine (dated by TCRdb to the early 2020s). Looking at the study overall: AZD1222 recipients with second doses at about 4 weeks or about 12 weeks were pooled, because spike-specific TCR depth and breadth did not differ between schedules. A total of 230 or so trial participants underwent TCR sequencing, of whom about 210 received two doses of AZD1222 and approximately 25 received two doses of the MenACWY control vaccine. Trial participants were enrolled by age into subgroups of 18-55, 56-69 and 70-plus years, and around 150, 28 and 57 TCR-sequenced participants, respectively, were included in these subgroups.

Trimming costs V 5 bases and J 8 bases, and their ends lie 13 bases apart. Counted from cysteine to phenylalanine, this CDR3 has 13 amino acids. The DNA shown is the 39-base CDR3, in frame from base 1. The germline V gene sets CDR1 to MNHEY and CDR2 to SVGAGI. Results and caveats for the whole study, not just this receptor: After two AZD1222 doses, spike-specific TCR breadth and depth were significantly higher than at day 0 and than in MenACWY recipients. Vaccine-associated CD4 TCRs spanned the whole spike protein, with dominant responses in regions 160-218 and 743-854. Epitopes outside the regions mutated in the B.1.351 and B.1.1.7 variants were reportedly recognized by nearly half of the unique spike-specific TCRs. No day 14 peak-response samples were available, so repertoires were characterized only after the peak T cell response. Conclusions about previously exposed vaccinees are limited because only 6 or 7 AZD1222 recipients were SARS-CoV-2 seropositive at baseline. Most participants were white British and females outnumbered males, and the authors suggested that clonal diversity may have been underestimated. In the small 56-69-year group, the increase in depth fell short of significance, most likely because of low power.

The CDR3 regions of human TCRbeta chains were analyzed by immunosequencing. In the authors' own workflow: Repertoire TCRs were checked for matches against a reference library of SARS-CoV-2-specific TCRs that had been generated using the MIRA antigen-specificity platform. Breadth was defined as the fraction of unique TCRs that were SARS-CoV-2-associated. Depth was defined as the fraction of total T cells that were SARS-CoV-2-associated. Using the MIRA data, each spike-specific TCR was assigned both to the spike region to which the TCR was reactive and to a CD4 or CD8 class. Log10-transformed breadth and depth values were compared by one-way ANOVA with Sidak's multiple comparisons tests. Sourced from immuneACCESS, this table was stored by TCRdb with only in-frame sequences that have V and J called. A share of the clones is absent; for the studies checked, an unresolved V gene accounts for under half, and the remainder has no known explanation. Clone size and the V and J calls come from that table; the DNA yielded D and trimming. In this sample the table shows around 110,000 clones, more than 80% of which occur a single time. The leading ten clones occupy approximately 3.1% of the sample.

The clonotype was recovered from an adult in good health. The receptor chain draws on TRBV6-5 and TRBJ1-5; the D gene lacks a confident call. The sequences come from peripheral blood, collected on day 0 of AZD1222 vaccination. Here the CDR3 is given as CASSMYGREPQHF. In nucleotide form, the sequence is TGTGCCAGCAGTATGTACGGAAGGGAGCCCCAGCATTTT.